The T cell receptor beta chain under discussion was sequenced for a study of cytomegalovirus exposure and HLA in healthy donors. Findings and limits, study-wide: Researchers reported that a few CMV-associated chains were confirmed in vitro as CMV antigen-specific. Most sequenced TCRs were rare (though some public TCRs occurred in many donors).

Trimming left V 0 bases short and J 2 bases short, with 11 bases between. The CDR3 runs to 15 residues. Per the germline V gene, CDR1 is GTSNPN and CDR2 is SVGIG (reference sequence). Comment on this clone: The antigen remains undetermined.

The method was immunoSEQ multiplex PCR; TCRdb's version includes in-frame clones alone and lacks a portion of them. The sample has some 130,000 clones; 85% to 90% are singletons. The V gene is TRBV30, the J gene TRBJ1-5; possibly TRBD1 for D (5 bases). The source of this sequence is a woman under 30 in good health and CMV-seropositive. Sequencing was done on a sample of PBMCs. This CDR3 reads CAWSVGSRGNQPQHF. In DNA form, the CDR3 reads TGTGCCTGGAGTGTAGGTTCCAGGGGCAATCAGCCCCAGCATTTT.